Sequencing of this T cell receptor (beta chain) was carried out in a study of monozygotic twins with inflammatory bowel disease. This CDR3 spans 12 amino acids. Germline V gene sequence: CDR1 DFQATT, CDR2 SNEGSKA (reference sequence). TCRdb re-called the 5' RACE reads; one entry per CDR3 protein, DNA not given. This sample's table reports roughly 330,000 distinct CDR3 sequences. The TCR comes from a human donor with ulcerative colitis or Crohn's disease, or a healthy co-twin of an affected twin (not recorded which). Sequenced sample: blood. The chain employs TRBV20-1 and TRBJ1-1; TCRdb returns TRBD1, unconfirmable since there is no DNA. This CDR3 reads CSARRQDTEAFF.